The T cell receptor beta chain under discussion was sequenced for a study of blood T cell repertoires in COVID-19. Sequencing used immunoSEQ multiplex PCR; TCRdb keeps in-frame clones, though not all of them. Counted here are approximately 98,000 clones, roughly four fifths occurring once; the ten biggest clones make up roughly 4.1%. CDR1 and CDR2 (germline): SGHTA, FQGNSA. V was clipped by 3 bases and J by 6 bases, with 12 bases between them. The CDR3 is 14 amino acids. This receptor was taken from a woman aged 70-85 years with acute or convalescent COVID-19. The source material was peripheral blood. The chain links TRBV7-2 to TRBJ2-1; D is possibly TRBD1 (6 bases). CDR3 protein: CASSFRGTGNEQFF. The CDR3 DNA reads TGTGCCAGCAGCTTCAGGGGAACCGGCAATGAGCAGTTCTTC.